Each of the 2 T cell receptor beta chains below was sequenced from the same sample in a study of T-cell reconstitution after alpha-beta-depleted transplantation in children (dated by TCRdb to the mid-2010s). Read against the paper, the sample's treatment or condition label means: allogeneic hematopoietic cell transplantation with graft depleted of TCRalphabeta T cells and CD19 B cells. The receptor library was made with PCR. TCRdb shows the sequencer as Illumina HiSeq 2500. Molecular barcoding was employed in the preparation of TCR libraries, with unique molecular identifiers being used to normalize TCRbeta repertoire quantification. TCRdb's own reprocessing of the public reads used fastp at Q25 and MiXCR and kept productive beta chains. One record per CDR3 amino acid sequence lists the most common genes and DNA. This sample comprises 250,000 to 300,000 distinct CDR3 sequences, about 9.4% of them detected only once. The top ten clones comprise roughly 7% of the sample.

This specimen was PBMCs, taken before TCRalphabeta/CD19-depleted stem cell transplant. These receptors came from a boy in the first two years of life with acute myeloid leukemia, due to receive a stem cell transplant.

For this clonotype: A much larger clonotype is one base distant, so this may be a read error. This chain joins TRBV9 and TRBJ2-1; D ambiguous. The CDR3 is 14 residues long. V gave up 0 bases and J gave up 8 bases, with 12 bases separating them. Germline V lookup: CDR1 SGDLS, CDR2 YYNGEE. The CDR3 nucleotides read TGTGCCAGCAGCGTAGGAATTCAGGTAGATGAGCAGTTCTTC. It yields the protein CASSVGIQVDEQFF.

This clonotype was seen repeatedly, ten times or more. J is TRBJ2-1 and V is TRBV29-1; D ambiguous. CDR3 length: 16 amino acids. Deletions cut 0 bases from V and 7 bases from J, with 19 bases between. Germline V lookup: CDR1 SQVTM, CDR2 ANQGSEA. The CDR3 DNA follows: TGCAGCGTTGAAGATAAGGAAGGTATTATGGGTAATGAGCAGTTCTTC. Translated, it gives CSVEDKEGIMGNEQFF.